This T cell receptor (beta chain) was recovered during a study of human T cells and chemical hapten exposure. Stated time point: patch test 3, about 24 weeks after DPC sensitization. Treatment noted: therapeutic diphenylcyclopropenone sensitization with weekly scalp DPC. Overall study findings and caveats: The number of TCRs over 1 in 1000 frequency stayed unchanged after DPC.

MiXCR, run by TCRdb on the RACE reads, gives a single entry per CDR3 protein. Of around 150,000 distinct CDR3 sequences in the sample, about 30% were seen once. From germline, CDR1 is WSHSY and CDR2 SAAADI. The CDR3 runs 11 residues. Trimming shortened V by 4 bases and J by 8 bases, and 6 bases separated the two germline ends. As concerns this clonotype: Its antigen is not known.

Material: whole blood, obtained in connection with sensitization to the hapten diphenylcyclopropenone (DPC). This TCR derives from a woman in her late teens or twenties with alopecia areata. Some clones in this sample may be carry-over from other donors' samples. This rearrangement joins TRBV10-2 to TRBJ2-1; no definite D call. The CDR3 is CASSGSDEQFF. The CDR3 region has the DNA TGCGCCAGCAGTGGAAGTGATGAGCAGTTCTTC.